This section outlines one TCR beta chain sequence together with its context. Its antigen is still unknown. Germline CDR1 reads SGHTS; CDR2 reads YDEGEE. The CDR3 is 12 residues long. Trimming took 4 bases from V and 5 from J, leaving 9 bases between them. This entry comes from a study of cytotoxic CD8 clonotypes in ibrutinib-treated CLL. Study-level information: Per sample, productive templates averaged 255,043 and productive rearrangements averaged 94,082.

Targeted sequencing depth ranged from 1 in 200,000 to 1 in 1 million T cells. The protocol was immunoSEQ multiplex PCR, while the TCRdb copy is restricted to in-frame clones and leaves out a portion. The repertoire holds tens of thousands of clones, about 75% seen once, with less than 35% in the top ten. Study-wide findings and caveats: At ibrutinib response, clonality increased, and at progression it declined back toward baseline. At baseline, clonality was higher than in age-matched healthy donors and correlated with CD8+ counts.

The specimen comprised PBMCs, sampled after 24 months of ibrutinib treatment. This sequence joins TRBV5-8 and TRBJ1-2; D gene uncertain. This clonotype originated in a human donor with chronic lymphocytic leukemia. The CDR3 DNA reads TGTGCCAGCAGCCTCCAGAAGTATGGCTACACCTTC. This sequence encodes CASSLQKYGYTF.